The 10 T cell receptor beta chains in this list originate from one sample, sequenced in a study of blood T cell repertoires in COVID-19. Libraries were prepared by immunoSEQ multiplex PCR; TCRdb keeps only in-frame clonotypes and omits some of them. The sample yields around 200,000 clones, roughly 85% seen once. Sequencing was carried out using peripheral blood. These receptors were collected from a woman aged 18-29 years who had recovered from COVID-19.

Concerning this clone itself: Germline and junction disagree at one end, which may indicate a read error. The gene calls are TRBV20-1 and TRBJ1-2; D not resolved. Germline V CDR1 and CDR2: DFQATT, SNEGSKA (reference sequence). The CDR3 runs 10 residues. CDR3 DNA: TGCAGTGCTAGAGATTCTGGGCCGGACTTC. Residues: CSARDSGPDF.

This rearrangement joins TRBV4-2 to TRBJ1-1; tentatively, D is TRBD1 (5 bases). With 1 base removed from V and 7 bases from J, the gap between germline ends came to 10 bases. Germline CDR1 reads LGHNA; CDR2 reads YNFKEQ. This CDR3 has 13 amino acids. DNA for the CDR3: TGTGCCAGCAGCCAAGTCGGGGGGAATGAAGCTTTCTTT. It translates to CASSQVGGNEAFF.

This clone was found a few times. CDR3 sequence reads: CASSQSTNQPQHF. The CDR3 DNA reads as TGTGCCAGCTCACAGAGTACCAATCAGCCCCAGCATTTT. The chain is built from TRBV18 and TRBJ1-5; D gene ambiguous. The germline V gene has CDR1 KGHSH and CDR2 LQKENI. V shed 4 bases and J shed 3 bases, with 7 bases lying between them. This CDR3 is built from 13 residues.

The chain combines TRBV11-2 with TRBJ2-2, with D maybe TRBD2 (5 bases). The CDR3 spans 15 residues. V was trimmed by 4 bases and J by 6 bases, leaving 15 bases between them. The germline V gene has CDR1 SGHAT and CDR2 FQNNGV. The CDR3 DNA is TGTGCCAGCAGCTCCCCTAGAGGGTACGCCGGGGAGCTGTTTTTT. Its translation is CASSSPRGYAGELFF.

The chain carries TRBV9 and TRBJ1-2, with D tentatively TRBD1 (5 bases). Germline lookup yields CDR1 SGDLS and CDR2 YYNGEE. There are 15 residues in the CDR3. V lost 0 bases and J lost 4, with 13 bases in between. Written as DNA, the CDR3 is TGTGCCAGCAGCGTAGAAGGGGTTGGGGTCTATGGCTACACCTTC. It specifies CASSVEGVGVYGYTF.

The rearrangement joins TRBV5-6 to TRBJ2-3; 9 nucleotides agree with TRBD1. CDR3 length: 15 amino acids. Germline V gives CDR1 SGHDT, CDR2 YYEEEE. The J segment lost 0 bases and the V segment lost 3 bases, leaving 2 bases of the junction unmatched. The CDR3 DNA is TGTGCCAGCAGCTCACAGGGGGCTAGCACAGATACGCAGTATTTT. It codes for CASSSQGASTDTQYF.

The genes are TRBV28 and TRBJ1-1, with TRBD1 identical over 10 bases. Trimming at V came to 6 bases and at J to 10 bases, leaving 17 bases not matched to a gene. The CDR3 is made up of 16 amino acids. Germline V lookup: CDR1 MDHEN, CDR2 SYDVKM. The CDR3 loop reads CASSLPGQGRVRAAFF. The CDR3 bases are TGTGCCAGCAGCCTTCCGGGACAGGGGCGAGTTCGGGCAGCTTTCTTT.

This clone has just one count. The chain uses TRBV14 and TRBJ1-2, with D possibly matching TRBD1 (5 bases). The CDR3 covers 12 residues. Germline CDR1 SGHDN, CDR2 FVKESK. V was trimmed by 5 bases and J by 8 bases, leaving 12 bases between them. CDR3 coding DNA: TGTGCCAGCAGCTCTCAGGGTTGGGGCTACACCTTC. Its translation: CASSSQGWGYTF.

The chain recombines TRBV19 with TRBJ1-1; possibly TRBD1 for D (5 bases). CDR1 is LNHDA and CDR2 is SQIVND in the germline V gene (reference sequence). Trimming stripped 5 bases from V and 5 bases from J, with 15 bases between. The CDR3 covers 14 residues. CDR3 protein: CASSPAGGRTEAFF. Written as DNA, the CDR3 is TGTGCCAGTAGTCCGGCGGGGGGGAGAACTGAAGCTTTCTTT.

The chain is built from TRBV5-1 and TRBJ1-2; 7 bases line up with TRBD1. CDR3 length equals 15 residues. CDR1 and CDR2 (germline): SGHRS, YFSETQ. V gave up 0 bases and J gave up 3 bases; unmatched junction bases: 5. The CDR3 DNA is TGCGCCAGCAGCTTGGGACAGGGAGGCTACTATGGCTACACCTTC. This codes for CASSLGQGGYYGYTF.